The clone carrying this T cell receptor (beta chain) came up once. These data are taken from a study of blood T cell repertoires in COVID-19. On the study more broadly: Specimens from acute and convalescent COVID-19 originated in the United States, Italy and Spain.

Some clones are missing from TCRdb's copy, which holds only in-frame ones; the method was immunoSEQ multiplex PCR. The table has 250,000 to 300,000 clones, 88% seen once; the top ten hold about 10%. In germline, CDR1 is LGHDT, CDR2 YNNKEL (reference sequence). This CDR3 comprises 13 residues. V dropped 4 bases and J dropped 4 bases, with 9 bases sitting between them. This clonotype was sampled from a woman aged 25 to 39 with COVID-19, enrolled during active disease. The sample consisted of peripheral blood. V and J are TRBV3-1 (or the pseudogene TRBV3-2) and TRBJ2-3, with D tentatively TRBD1 (5 bases). The CDR3 coding sequence is TGTGCCAGCAGCCCATTAGGGGCAGATACGCAGTATTTT. Its translation is CASSPLGADTQYF.